What follows is one T cell receptor beta chain and its context. Unique molecular identifiers featured in how the TCRbeta library was prepared. Via MiXCR, TCRdb re-called the PCR reads, giving one row per CDR3 protein. This table holds about 190,000 distinct CDR3 sequences, roughly 7.5% found once. The data are from a study of T-cell reconstitution after alpha-beta-depleted transplantation in children. This CDR3 region has 11 residues. The germline CDR1 and CDR2 sequences are SGHTA and FQGNSA. With V trimmed by 8 bases and J by 5 bases, 2 bases remained unmatched. This TCR was recovered from a human donor who donated a stem cell graft to a child with Wiskott-Aldrich syndrome. The chain combines TRBV7-2 with TRBJ1-1; 7 nucleotides line up with TRBD1. Sequencing was performed on PBMCs from the stem cell graft donor, taken from the stem cell graft. The CDR3 DNA reads as TGTGCCAGCGCAGGGGGGACTGAAGCTTTCTTT. This codes for CASAGGTEAFF. The variable domain in full, with the rest retrieved from reference TRBV7-2 and TRBJ1-1, is GAGVSQSPSNKVTEKGKDVELRCDPISGHTALYWYRQSLGQGLEFLIYFQGNSAPDKSGLPSDRFSAERTGGSVSTLTIQRTQQEDSAVYLCASAGGTEAFFGQGTRLTVV.